This passage covers 15 T cell receptor beta chains from one sample sequenced in a study of blood T cells in healthy people across ages. Primed by a sample-barcoded 5' primer and a J-beta primer mix, a second PCR proceeded for roughly 6 to 12 cycles. MiXCR was run by TCRdb on the 5' RACE reads, yielding one entry per CDR3 protein. The table lists 700,000 to 850,000 distinct CDR3 sequences, about 53% of them singletons. Sequencing was performed on blood. Receptors were obtained from an elderly man in good health.

The chain couples TRBV25-1 to TRBJ2-5; 8 nucleotides align to TRBD2. V lost 3 bases, J lost 4 bases, and 10 bases stayed unmatched. The CDR3 sequence is 16 residues long. Germline V gene sequence: CDR1 MGHDK, CDR2 SYGVNS. The CDR3: CASSDPTSGGLETQYF. CDR3 nucleotide sequence: TGTGCCAGCAGTGACCCCACTAGCGGAGGCTTAGAGACCCAGTACTTC.

The J gene is TRBJ2-1, the V gene TRBV2; TRBD1 matches at 8 bases. Germline V gene lookup returns CDR1 SNHLY and CDR2 FYNNEI. V shed 6 bases and J 1 base; nucleotides not matched to a gene: 5. The CDR3 has 15 amino acids. CDR3 in DNA: TGTGCCAGCAGCATACAGGGGGTATCCTACAATGAGCAGTTCTTC. This gives the protein CASSIQGVSYNEQFF.

This clonotype was detected once. A read error may produce the germline difference seen at one junction end. The rearrangement uses TRBV29-1 and TRBJ2-6; the D is unclear. The germline V gene encodes CDR1 SQVTM and CDR2 ANQGSEA. This CDR3 contains 16 residues. The CDR3 nucleotides are TGCAGCGTTGAAGATCGAGGCAGCTCTGCGGCCAACGTCCTGACTTTC. This sequence encodes CSVEDRGSSAANVLTF.

The chain joins TRBV12-3 or TRBV12-4 to TRBJ2-1, with a weak D call TRBD2 (6 bases). V dropped 3 bases and J dropped 2 bases, with 11 bases sitting between them. This CDR3 is built from 15 residues. CDR3 region: CASSFGSGPYNEQFF. The CDR3 DNA is TGTGCCAGCAGTTTTGGTAGCGGCCCCTACAATGAGCAGTTCTTC.

The sample holds one count of this clonotype. Possible read error: a much larger clone is one base away. V is TRBV7-9 and J is TRBJ1-1; D is unresolved. Germline values: CDR1 SEHNR, CDR2 FQNEAQ (reference sequence). The CDR3 is 9 residues long. DNA for the CDR3: TGTGCCTGCAGCAAGGGAGCTTTCTTT. The encoded protein is CACSKGAFF.

The V gene is TRBV20-1, the J gene TRBJ1-2; D possibly corresponds to TRBD1 (6 bases). This CDR3 has 16 residues. Trimming took off 0 bases at V and 2 bases at J, with 16 bases between the two ends. Germline V lookup: CDR1 DFQATT, CDR2 SNEGSKA (reference sequence). This chain's CDR3 is CSAREPRQVPNYGYTF. The CDR3 DNA is TGCAGTGCTAGAGAACCGCGACAGGTACCCAACTATGGCTACACCTTC.

V and J are TRBV27 and TRBJ1-2; a weak D match, TRBD1 (5 bases). Deletions cut 7 bases from V and 1 base from J, with 19 bases between. The length of the CDR3 is 16 residues. Germline V gene lookup returns CDR1 MNHEY and CDR2 SMNVEV (reference sequence). CDR3 DNA sequence: TGTGCCAGCACTCCTGATGGGCAGGGAGTTAACTATGGCTACACCTTC. It is translated as CASTPDGQGVNYGYTF.

This clonotype was seen more than once but under ten times. The chain is built from TRBV13 and TRBJ1-4; possible D gene TRBD1, 5 bases. The V end lost 0 bases, the J end lost 13 bases, and 15 bases lay between the germline ends. Germline CDR1 is PRHDT and CDR2 is FYEKMQ (reference sequence). The CDR3 contains 14 residues. Written as DNA, the CDR3 is TGTGCCAGCAGCTTAGGCCGGGGGGGAAGGAGACTGTTTTTT. Amino acid sequence: CASSLGRGGRRLFF.

This clonotype was seen just once. The chain carries TRBV12-3 or TRBV12-4 and TRBJ2-5, with 10 bases that match TRBD1. The length of the CDR3 is 16 residues. V lost 4 bases and J lost 2; bases outside the gene matches: 7. Written as DNA, the CDR3 is TGTGCCAGCAGTTCCCTGTTGGACAGGGGGCAAGAGACCCAGTACTTC. The encoded protein is CASSSLLDRGQETQYF.

There are a few counts of this clonotype. The rearrangement links TRBV20-1 to TRBJ1-1, with TRBD1 identical over 8 bases. The ends lost 6 bases at V and 3 bases at J; junction bases unmatched: 6. This CDR3 has 13 residues. CDR1 is DFQATT and CDR2 is SNEGSKA in the germline V gene (reference sequence). CDR3 amino acids: CSAPRGRDTEAFF. CDR3 DNA sequence: TGCAGTGCGCCCAGGGGGCGCGACACTGAAGCTTTCTTT.

The rearrangement joins TRBV12-3 or TRBV12-4 to TRBJ2-3; weak D call: TRBD1 (7 bases). The CDR3 is 12 amino acids. Trimming shortened V by 9 bases and J by 14 bases, and 21 bases separated the two germline ends. As DNA, the CDR3 is TGTGCCAGGCCAAGGAGGGACAGATACGCGTATTTT. As protein: CARPRRDRYAYF.

J is TRBJ2-7 and V is TRBV28; TRBD1 agrees at 9 bases. Trimming removed 6 bases from V and 4 bases from J; junction bases left unmatched: 4. CDR3 length: 13 residues. Germline CDR1 is MDHEN and CDR2 is SYDVKM. Written as DNA, the CDR3 is TGTGCCAGCAGGGGGGGGACAGGGTACGAGCAGTACTTC. Amino acids: CASRGGTGYEQYF.

The table lists this clonotype with a count of one. The chain carries TRBV25-1 and TRBJ2-1, with TRBD2 matching over 7 bases. The assigned J gene may be wrong: the sequence end matches TRBJ2-7 better. The CDR3 length is 15 residues. Germline V CDR1 and CDR2: MGHDK, SYGVNS. In DNA, the CDR3 is TGTGCCAGCGCCAGGGCTAGCGGAACCTACAATGAGCAGTACTTC. It specifies CASARASGTYNEQYF.

In this sample, this clonotype turned up many times. The chain links TRBV20-1 to TRBJ2-3; D is undetermined. CDR3 length: 11 amino acids. The V end was cut by 3 bases, the J end by 4 bases, with 5 bases between. Looked up from germline, CDR1 is DFQATT and CDR2 is SNEGSKA (reference sequence). This chain's CDR3 is CSASLADTQYF. For the CDR3, the DNA is TGCAGTGCTAGTCTCGCAGATACGCAGTATTTT.

The chain recombines TRBV7-2 with TRBJ1-5, with TRBD1 matching over 7 bases. Germline-derived CDR1 and CDR2 are SGHTA and FQGNSA. The CDR3 contains 15 residues. J lost 2 bases, V lost 5 bases, and 6 bases had no gene match. CDR3 sequence (DNA): TGTGCCAGCAGCCTCGACAGGGCGCGCAATCAGCCCCAGCATTTT. It codes for CASSLDRARNQPQHF.